These T cell receptor beta chains were read from a single sample in a study of blood T cell repertoires in COVID-19. Produced via immunoSEQ multiplex PCR; TCRdb's table is partial and in-frame only. The profile covers about 180,000 clones, with roughly nine tenths appearing a single time and 1.5% to 2% taken by the ten largest. Sequencing used peripheral blood. The receptors derive from a man aged 18 to 29 who had recovered from COVID-19. The CDR3 runs from the conserved cysteine through the conserved F or W. The D gene is left open where the match is weak. Clone size, where shown, is once, few, many, or a class for clones that have expanded.

v_call,j_call,d_call,clone_size,cdr3_aa,cdr3_nt
TRBV5-5,TRBJ1-1,.,.,CASSPDGQGTVEAFF,TGTGCCAGCAGCCCTGACGGGCAGGGAACCGTTGAAGCTTTCTTT
TRBV30,TRBJ2-7,.,.,CAWSSLKYEQYF,TGTGCCTGGAGTTCACTGAAGTACGAGCAGTACTTC
TRBV2,TRBJ2-5,.,.,CASSGEETQYF,TGTGCCAGCAGCGGGGAAGAGACCCAGTACTTC
TRBV27,TRBJ2-7,TRBD1,.,CASRPRDRPLYEQYF,TGTGCCAGCCGCCCCCGGGACAGACCTTTATACGAGCAGTACTTC
TRBV5-1,TRBJ2-7,.,.,CASRSRGNSYEQYF,TGCGCCAGCAGGAGTCGCGGGAACTCCTACGAGCAGTACTTC
TRBV15,TRBJ2-3,TRBD1,.,CATGSQGTDTQYF,TGTGCCACGGGATCACAGGGGACGGATACGCAGTATTTT
TRBV5-4,TRBJ2-4,TRBD1,.,CASSRGTVENIQYF,TGTGCCAGCAGCCGAGGGACAGTCGAAAACATTCAGTACTTC
TRBV5-1,TRBJ2-7,TRBD2,.,CASSLGSGSSYEQYF,TGCGCCAGCAGCTTGGGAAGCGGGAGCTCCTACGAGCAGTACTTC
TRBV10-1,TRBJ2-1,TRBD2,.,CASSPSGRNGEQFF,TGCGCCAGCAGCCCTAGCGGGAGGAATGGTGAGCAGTTCTTC
TRBV3-1/TRBV3-2,TRBJ1-6,.,few,CASSPSVDSPLHF,TGTGCCAGCAGCCCGAGCGTCGATTCACCCCTCCACTTT
TRBV5-4,TRBJ1-4,TRBD1,.,CASSTGGEINEKLFF,TGTGCCAGCAGTACAGGGGGCGAAATTAATGAAAAACTGTTTTTT
TRBV6-2/TRBV6-3,TRBJ2-7,TRBD1,.,CASSYRGPPYEQYF,TGTGCCAGCAGTTACAGGGGGCCACCCTACGAGCAGTACTTC
TRBV19,TRBJ1-1,.,.,CASSMAQAPTEAFF,TGTGCCAGTAGTATGGCGCAGGCCCCCACTGAAGCTTTCTTT
TRBV27,TRBJ2-7,TRBD1,.,CASSVLAGTGLGEQYF,TGTGCCAGCAGTGTCTTAGCCGGGACAGGGTTGGGCGAGCAGTACTTC
TRBV28,TRBJ2-3,.,.,CATQGTDTQYF,TGTGCCACCCAGGGCACAGATACGCAGTATTTT
TRBV19,TRBJ1-1,.,.,CASSIAGRGRGNTEAFF,TGTGCCAGTAGTATCGCTGGCAGGGGCCGGGGGAACACTGAAGCTTTCTTT
TRBV7-2,TRBJ1-5,.,.,CASSPQGPTNQPQHF,TGTGCCAGCAGCCCCCAGGGGCCGACCAATCAGCCCCAGCATTTT
TRBV2,TRBJ2-5,.,once,CASSATGRETQYF,TGTGCCAGCAGTGCGACAGGGAGGGAGACCCAGTACTTC
TRBV19,TRBJ1-6,TRBD1,.,CASSVTGMSSPLHF,TGTGCCAGTAGTGTGACAGGGATGAGTTCACCCCTCCACTTT
TRBV4-2,TRBJ2-6,.,.,CASSDSSGANVLTF,TGTGCCAGCAGCGACAGCTCTGGGGCCAACGTCCTGACTTTC
TRBV19,TRBJ2-3,TRBD1,.,CASSLDRGPGDTQYF,TGTGCCAGTAGCTTGGACAGGGGGCCGGGAGATACGCAGTATTTT
TRBV12-5,TRBJ2-7,TRBD1,.,CASGPEGGSLSYEQYF,TGTGCTAGTGGTCCCGAAGGGGGCTCTCTCTCCTACGAGCAGTACTTC
TRBV6-2/TRBV6-3,TRBJ1-3,TRBD1,.,CASSRRTGGNTIYF,TGTGCCAGCAGTCGCAGGACAGGGGGAAACACCATATATTTT
TRBV15,TRBJ1-3,.,once,CATSRDQAAGNTIYF,TGTGCCACCAGCAGAGATCAGGCTGCCGGAAACACCATATATTTT
TRBV19,TRBJ2-1,.,.,CASSIGGGPWDEQFF,TGTGCCAGTAGTATAGGAGGGGGTCCATGGGATGAGCAGTTCTTC
TRBV27,TRBJ1-6,.,.,CASSLTPTGRSHF,TGTGCCAGCAGTTTAACTCCGACAGGACGCTCGCACTTT
TRBV4-1,TRBJ1-3,TRBD1,.,CASSQAQGASGNTIYF,TGCGCCAGCAGCCAAGCGCAGGGGGCGTCTGGAAACACCATATATTTT
TRBV7-6,TRBJ1-4,.,.,CASSLDGGTNEKLFF,TGTGCCAGCAGCTTAGACGGTGGAACTAATGAAAAACTGTTTTTT
TRBV7-2,TRBJ2-1,.,.,CASSRSSVGSYNEQFF,TGTGCCAGCAGCCGTTCTAGCGTGGGCTCCTACAATGAGCAGTTCTTC
TRBV7-3,TRBJ2-2,.,.,CASSLIQAGELFF,TGTGCCAGCAGCTTAATTCAGGCCGGGGAGCTGTTTTTT
TRBV28,TRBJ2-7,.,.,CASRKSGNYHEQYF,TGTGCCAGCAGAAAATCAGGGAATTACCACGAGCAGTACTTC
TRBV28,TRBJ1-2,.,.,CASTLPGLYGYTF,TGTGCCAGCACTCTACCGGGACTATATGGCTACACCTTC
TRBV15,TRBJ2-1,TRBD2,.,CATSRPPGTSYEQFF,TGTGCCACCAGCAGACCCCCCGGGACTAGTTATGAGCAGTTCTTC
TRBV7-2,TRBJ2-1,.,.,CASSFGGRSGEQFF,TGTGCCAGCAGCTTCGGGGGTCGGTCTGGGGAGCAGTTCTTC
TRBV7-9,TRBJ2-6,.,.,CASTLREVANVLTF,TGTGCCAGCACCCTAAGAGAGGTGGCCAACGTCCTGACTTTC
TRBV10-3,TRBJ2-7,TRBD2,.,CATTGTSGRGDSYEQYF,TGTGCCACCACAGGGACTAGCGGGAGAGGGGACTCCTACGAGCAGTACTTC
TRBV15,TRBJ2-1,TRBD2,.,CATSRLAGRSYNEQFF,TGTGCCACCAGCAGACTAGCGGGACGTTCCTACAATGAGCAGTTCTTC
TRBV10-3,TRBJ2-7,.,.,CATLRGTGTYEQYF,TGTGCCACCCTACGGGGGACTGGGACCTACGAGCAGTACTTC
TRBV6-5,TRBJ2-1,TRBD2,.,CASSPSGSAYNEQFF,TGTGCCAGCAGCCCAAGCGGGAGCGCCTACAATGAGCAGTTCTTC